The rows below give T cell receptor beta chains drawn from one sample of a study of cytomegalovirus exposure and HLA in healthy donors. Method: immunoSEQ multiplex PCR; TCRdb's copy keeps in-frame clones and lacks some. The sample holds around 170,000 clones; about 85% are singletons and the top ten take approximately 1.3%. The sequenced sample consisted of PBMCs. Source of these receptors: a girl between 10 and 17 years old in good health and CMV-seropositive. Both conserved end residues are part of each CDR3. The order of the fields is V gene, J gene, D gene, clone size, CDR3 DNA, CDR3 protein. The D gene is left open where the match is weak. The size of a clone is reported for some rows only, either as once, few or many, or as a class for expanded clones.

v_gene: TRBV5-1; j_gene: TRBJ2-7; d_gene: TRBD2; abundance: once; CDR3nt: TGCGCCAGCAGCGTAGTAATGTATGGATCTAGCGGGAGTTACGAGCAGTACTTC; CDR3aa: CASSVVMYGSSGSYEQYF
v_gene: TRBV9; j_gene: TRBJ2-3; d_gene: TRBD2; abundance: -; CDR3nt: TGTGCCAGCAGCACGGGACTAGCGGGTACAGATACGCAGTATTTT; CDR3aa: CASSTGLAGTDTQYF
v_gene: TRBV5-6; j_gene: TRBJ1-2; d_gene: -; abundance: -; CDR3nt: TGTGCCAGCAGCTTGGGCCCCCCGAAACAGACAGTTGGCTACACCTTC; CDR3aa: CASSLGPPKQTVGYTF
v_gene: TRBV25-1; j_gene: TRBJ2-2; d_gene: TRBD1; abundance: -; CDR3nt: TGTGCCAGCAGTGAATGGGACAGGGTTGACACCGGGGAGCTGTTTTTT; CDR3aa: CASSEWDRVDTGELFF
v_gene: TRBV7-3; j_gene: TRBJ2-7; d_gene: TRBD1; abundance: -; CDR3nt: TGTGCCAGCAGCTTTGCGACAGGGGAAGAGCAGTACTTC; CDR3aa: CASSFATGEEQYF
v_gene: TRBV21-1; j_gene: TRBJ2-1; d_gene: -; abundance: -; CDR3nt: TGTGCCAGCAGCAGAGGGACTAGCGGGATGAGGAATGAGCAGTTCTTC; CDR3aa: CASSRGTSGMRNEQFF
v_gene: TRBV18; j_gene: TRBJ2-7; d_gene: -; abundance: -; CDR3nt: TGTGCCAGCTCACCACCGAGCAGGGACTTCTACGAGCAGTACTTC; CDR3aa: CASSPPSRDFYEQYF
v_gene: TRBV14; j_gene: TRBJ1-1; d_gene: TRBD1; abundance: -; CDR3nt: TGTGCCAGCAGCCGACAGGGGGCAACTGAAGCTTTCTTT; CDR3aa: CASSRQGATEAFF
v_gene: TRBV6-1; j_gene: TRBJ1-2; d_gene: -; abundance: -; CDR3nt: TGTGCCAGCAGTGAATGGGGGGGACCAGGTGGCTACACCTTC; CDR3aa: CASSEWGGPGGYTF
v_gene: TRBV7-6; j_gene: TRBJ2-5; d_gene: TRBD2; abundance: -; CDR3nt: TGTGCCAGCATCCCCAACCTGCTAGCGGGAAAAGAGACCCAGTACTTC; CDR3aa: CASIPNLLAGKETQYF
v_gene: TRBV4-1; j_gene: TRBJ1-2; d_gene: -; abundance: -; CDR3nt: TGCGCCAGCAGCCAAGAACCCACCTGGGGAGCTAACTATGGCTACACCTTC; CDR3aa: CASSQEPTWGANYGYTF
v_gene: TRBV6-6; j_gene: TRBJ2-5; d_gene: TRBD1; abundance: -; CDR3nt: TGTGCCAGCAGAGACAGGGGGGAAGAGACCCAGTACTTC; CDR3aa: CASRDRGEETQYF
v_gene: TRBV27; j_gene: TRBJ2-1; d_gene: TRBD2; abundance: -; CDR3nt: TGTGCCAGCACCCATAGCGGGCCTCGCCACAATGAGCAGTTCTTC; CDR3aa: CASTHSGPRHNEQFF
v_gene: TRBV9; j_gene: TRBJ2-5; d_gene: -; abundance: once; CDR3nt: TGTGCCAGCAACCCTGGTTCGGTTCGTGGTGAGACCCAGTACTTC; CDR3aa: CASNPGSVRGETQYF
v_gene: TRBV2; j_gene: TRBJ1-2; d_gene: -; abundance: few; CDR3nt: TGTGCCAGCAGTGAAGCCCCGGGAAAACTCTATGGCTACACCTTC; CDR3aa: CASSEAPGKLYGYTF
v_gene: TRBV7-9; j_gene: TRBJ2-1; d_gene: -; abundance: -; CDR3nt: TGTGCCAGCAGTTCTTGGGACACTTACATCTACAATGAGCAGTTCTTC; CDR3aa: CASSSWDTYIYNEQFF
v_gene: TRBV6-5; j_gene: TRBJ1-1; d_gene: -; abundance: -; CDR3nt: TGTGCCAGCAGTTGGATTGGGGGGGGAGGAACTGAAGCTTTCTTT; CDR3aa: CASSWIGGGGTEAFF
v_gene: TRBV6-5; j_gene: TRBJ1-2; d_gene: -; abundance: -; CDR3nt: TGTGCCAGCAGTTTCCAGAACTATGGCTACACCTTC; CDR3aa: CASSFQNYGYTF
v_gene: TRBV27; j_gene: TRBJ1-2; d_gene: -; abundance: once; CDR3nt: TGTGCCAGCAGTTTTTGGGACGGGACTGGCTATGGCTACACCTTC; CDR3aa: CASSFWDGTGYGYTF
v_gene: TRBV11-2; j_gene: TRBJ2-5; d_gene: TRBD2; abundance: once; CDR3nt: TGTGCCAGCAGCTTAGGAGATAGCGGGAGGGCCGGTGAGACCCAGTACTTC; CDR3aa: CASSLGDSGRAGETQYF
v_gene: TRBV30; j_gene: TRBJ1-4; d_gene: -; abundance: -; CDR3nt: TGTGCCTGGCACCCAGGGGTGGGTAATGAAAAACTGTTTTTT; CDR3aa: CAWHPGVGNEKLFF
v_gene: TRBV11-2; j_gene: TRBJ2-7; d_gene: TRBD1; abundance: -; CDR3nt: TGTGCCAGCAGCACCAGGACAGGGAGTGGCGAGCAGTACTTC; CDR3aa: CASSTRTGSGEQYF
v_gene: TRBV7-9; j_gene: TRBJ2-7; d_gene: -; abundance: few; CDR3nt: TGTGCCAGCAGCGCCCAGGGGTACGAGCAGTACTTC; CDR3aa: CASSAQGYEQYF
v_gene: TRBV27; j_gene: TRBJ1-2; d_gene: TRBD1; abundance: -; CDR3nt: TGTGCCAGCAGATCGGACAGGCTTAACTATGGCTACACCTTC; CDR3aa: CASRSDRLNYGYTF
v_gene: TRBV6-5; j_gene: TRBJ1-4; d_gene: -; abundance: few; CDR3nt: TGTGCCAGCAGTTCAGGAGGAGCAACTAATGAAAAACTGTTTTTT; CDR3aa: CASSSGGATNEKLFF
v_gene: TRBV18; j_gene: TRBJ1-1; d_gene: -; abundance: once; CDR3nt: TGTGCCAGCTCCCCGACAGCAAACACTGAAGCTTTCTTT; CDR3aa: CASSPTANTEAFF
v_gene: TRBV11-2; j_gene: TRBJ2-5; d_gene: TRBD2; abundance: -; CDR3nt: TGTGCCAGCAGCTTACCCCGACTAGCGGGAGAGTCCCAGTACTTC; CDR3aa: CASSLPRLAGESQYF
v_gene: TRBV7-3; j_gene: TRBJ2-7; d_gene: -; abundance: -; CDR3nt: TGTGCCAGCAGTGTGGACAGTTCCTACGAGCAGTACTTC; CDR3aa: CASSVDSSYEQYF
v_gene: TRBV19; j_gene: TRBJ1-4; d_gene: -; abundance: -; CDR3nt: TGTGCCAGTAGTAGACGGACTCAATATAATGAAAAACTGTTTTTT; CDR3aa: CASSRRTQYNEKLFF